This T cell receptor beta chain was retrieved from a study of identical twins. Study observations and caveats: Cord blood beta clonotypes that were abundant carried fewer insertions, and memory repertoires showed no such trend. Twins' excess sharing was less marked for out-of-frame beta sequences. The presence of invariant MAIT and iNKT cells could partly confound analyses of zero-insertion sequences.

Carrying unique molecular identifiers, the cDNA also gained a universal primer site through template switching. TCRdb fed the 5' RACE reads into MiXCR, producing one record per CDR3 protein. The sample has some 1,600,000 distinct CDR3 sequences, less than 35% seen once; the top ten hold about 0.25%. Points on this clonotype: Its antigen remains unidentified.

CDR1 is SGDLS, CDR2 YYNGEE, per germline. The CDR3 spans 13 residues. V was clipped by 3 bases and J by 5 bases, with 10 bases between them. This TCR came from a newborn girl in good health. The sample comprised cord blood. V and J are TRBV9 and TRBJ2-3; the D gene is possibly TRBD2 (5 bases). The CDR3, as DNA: TGTGCCAGCAGCGCCTCTACTAGAGATACGCAGTATTTT. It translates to CASSASTRDTQYF.